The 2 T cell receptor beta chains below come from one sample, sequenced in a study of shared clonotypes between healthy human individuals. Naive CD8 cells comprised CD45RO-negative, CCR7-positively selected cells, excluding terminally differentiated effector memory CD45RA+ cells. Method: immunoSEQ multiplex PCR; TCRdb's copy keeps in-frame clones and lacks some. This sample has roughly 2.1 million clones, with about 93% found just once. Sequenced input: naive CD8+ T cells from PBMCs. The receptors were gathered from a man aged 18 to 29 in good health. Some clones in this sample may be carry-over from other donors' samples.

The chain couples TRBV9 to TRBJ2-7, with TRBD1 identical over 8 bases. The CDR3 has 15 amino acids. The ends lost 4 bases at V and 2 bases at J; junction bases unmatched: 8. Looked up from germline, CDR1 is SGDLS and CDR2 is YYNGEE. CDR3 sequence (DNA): TGTGCCAGCAGCCCCCGGACAGGGCTCACCTACGAGCAGTACTTC. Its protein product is CASSPRTGLTYEQYF. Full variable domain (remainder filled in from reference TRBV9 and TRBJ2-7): DSGVTQTPKHLITATGQRVTLRCSPRSGDLSVYWYQQSLDQGLQFLIQYYNGEERAKGNILERFSAQQFPDLHSELNLSSLELGDSALYFCASSPRTGLTYEQYFGPGTRLTVT.

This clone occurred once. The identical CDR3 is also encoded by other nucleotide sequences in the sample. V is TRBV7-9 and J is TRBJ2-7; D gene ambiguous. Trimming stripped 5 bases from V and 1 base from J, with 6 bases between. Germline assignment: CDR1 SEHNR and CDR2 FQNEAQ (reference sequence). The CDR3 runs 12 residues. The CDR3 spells CASSDQSYEQYF. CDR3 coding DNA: TGTGCCAGCAGCGATCAGTCCTACGAGCAGTACTTC.